A single T cell receptor beta chain is shown here with its context. Its matching antigen is unknown. The assay was immunoSEQ multiplex PCR, and TCRdb's table has in-frame clones only and misses some. The sample shows more than 150,000 clones, 91% of them seen only once. Between the trimmed V and J ends, which lost 5 bases and 6 bases, there was a span of 13 bases. Germline loops: CDR1 MGHDK, CDR2 SYGVNS. CDR3 length: 14 residues. The data originate from a study of T cell responses to AZD1222 COVID-19 vaccine. Study outcomes and limitations: Recipients of AZD1222 seropositive at baseline numbered only 5 or 6. The donor cohort was predominantly white British with a female majority, and clonal diversity may have been underestimated. Samples come after the peak T cell response, not at day 14.

The gene calls are TRBV25-1 and TRBJ2-2; weak D call: TRBD2 (6 bases). The origin of this receptor is an adult in good health. Sequenced material: peripheral blood, taken on day 0 of AZD1222 vaccination. The CDR3 DNA reads TGTGCCAGCAGTTCGAGTGGAGGGTCCGGGGAGCTGTTTTTT. Translated: CASSSSGGSGELFF.